The clone carrying this TCR beta chain was observed many times. These data originate in a study of molecular identifiers for immune sequencing clone quantification. Naive CD8 T cells underwent sorting with the CD8+CD4-CCR7+CD45RA+ definition. Trimming cost V 4 bases and J 3 bases; bases outside gene matches: 2. Germline V CDR1 and CDR2: LGHDT, YNNKEL (reference sequence). The CDR3 loop spans 15 amino acids. TCRdb re-called the PCR reads through MiXCR, storing one row per CDR3 protein. This sample has around 470,000 distinct CDR3 sequences; less than 30% occur once, and the top ten carry 0.7% to 0.9%. This rearrangement joins TRBV3-1 to TRBJ2-5, with 13 positions matching TRBD2. Sequencing was performed on naive CD8+ T cells from blood, with Jurkat cell RNA spiked in. The sample's subset: FACS-sorted CD8+CD4-CCR7+CD45RA+ naive T cells. The clonotype was recovered from a human donor in good health. Some libraries in this study had Jurkat cell RNA spiked in. The DNA for the CDR3 is TGTGCCAGCAGCCGTGGACTAGCGGGGGAAGAGACCCAGTACTTC. Protein: CASSRGLAGEETQYF.